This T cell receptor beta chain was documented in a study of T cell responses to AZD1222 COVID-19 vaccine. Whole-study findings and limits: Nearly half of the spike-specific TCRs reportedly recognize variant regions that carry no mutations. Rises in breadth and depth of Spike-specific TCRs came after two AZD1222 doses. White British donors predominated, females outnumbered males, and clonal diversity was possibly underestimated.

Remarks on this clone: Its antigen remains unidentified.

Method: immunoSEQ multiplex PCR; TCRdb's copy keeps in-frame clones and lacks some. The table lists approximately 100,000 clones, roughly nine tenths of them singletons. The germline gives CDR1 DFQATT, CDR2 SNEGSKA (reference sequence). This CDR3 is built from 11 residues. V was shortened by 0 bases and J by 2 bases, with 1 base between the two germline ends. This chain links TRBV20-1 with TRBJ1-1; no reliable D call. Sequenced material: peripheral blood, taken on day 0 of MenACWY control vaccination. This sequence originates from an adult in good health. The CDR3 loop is CSARENTEAFF. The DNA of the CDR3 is TGCAGTGCTAGAGAAAACACTGAAGCTTTCTTT.